A selection of T cell receptor beta chains follows, all from one sample in a study of radiation and T cells in renal cell carcinoma. Method: immunoSEQ multiplex PCR; TCRdb's copy keeps in-frame clones and lacks some. Among around 18,000 clones, 45% to 65% were seen once, and the ten largest hold roughly 8.7%. This specimen consisted of tumor tissue, obtained from a patient whose treatment was nephrectomy without radiotherapy. Receptors originate from a man aged 35-49 years with renal cell carcinoma. CDR3s include the opening cysteine and the closing phenylalanine or tryptophan. A D gene is named only where the DNA matches it firmly. Clone size is not always given. Where it is, it says once, few, many or a class for expanded clones.

d_gene: NA
j_gene: TRBJ1-5
v_gene: TRBV19
abundance: NA
CDR3nt: TGTGCCAGTAGACCGGGCTCCGGGACAACAAGGCGTCAGCCCCAGCATTTT
CDR3aa: CASRPGSGTTRRQPQHF

d_gene: NA
j_gene: TRBJ1-6
v_gene: TRBV4-3
abundance: few
CDR3nt: TGCGCCAGCAGCCAAGGGAGTAATTCACCCCTCCACTTT
CDR3aa: CASSQGSNSPLHF

d_gene: NA
j_gene: TRBJ2-1
v_gene: TRBV5-1
abundance: few
CDR3nt: TGCGCCAGCAGCTTAACGCAGAGCTCCTACAATGAGCAGTTCTTC
CDR3aa: CASSLTQSSYNEQFF

d_gene: NA
j_gene: TRBJ1-1
v_gene: TRBV19
abundance: NA
CDR3nt: TGTGCCACCCTGAGGGAGAACACTGAAGCTTTCTTT
CDR3aa: CATLRENTEAFF

d_gene: NA
j_gene: TRBJ1-1
v_gene: TRBV30
abundance: once
CDR3nt: TGTGCCTGGAGCACAGGTTCTCCGGAAGCTTTCTTT
CDR3aa: CAWSTGSPEAFF

d_gene: NA
j_gene: TRBJ2-7
v_gene: TRBV10-3
abundance: once
CDR3nt: TGTGCCATCAGTGGCGGAGCCTACGAGCAGTACTTC
CDR3aa: CAISGGAYEQYF

d_gene: NA
j_gene: TRBJ2-4
v_gene: TRBV10-1
abundance: NA
CDR3nt: TGCGCCAGCAGTGAATCCGGAGGGGGGAACATTCAGTACTTC
CDR3aa: CASSESGGGNIQYF

d_gene: NA
j_gene: TRBJ1-1
v_gene: TRBV11-3
abundance: few
CDR3nt: TGTGCCAGCAGCTTATCTGGGTTCCACACTGAAGCTTTCTTT
CDR3aa: CASSLSGFHTEAFF

d_gene: TRBD1
j_gene: TRBJ1-2
v_gene: TRBV19
abundance: NA
CDR3nt: TGTGCCAGTTCCCGGGCAGGGGGCATTAGCTATGGCTACACCTTC
CDR3aa: CASSRAGGISYGYTF

d_gene: NA
j_gene: TRBJ2-7
v_gene: TRBV11-2
abundance: NA
CDR3nt: TGTGCCAGCAGCTCCGGCCGGGGAAGCTCCTACGAGCAGTACTTC
CDR3aa: CASSSGRGSSYEQYF

d_gene: TRBD1
j_gene: TRBJ2-4
v_gene: TRBV4-2
abundance: NA
CDR3nt: TGTGCCAGCAGCCAAGTCTGGGGACAGGGGGCTTTGGACATTCAGTACTTC
CDR3aa: CASSQVWGQGALDIQYF

d_gene: TRBD2
j_gene: TRBJ2-1
v_gene: TRBV4-2
abundance: NA
CDR3nt: TGTGCCAGCAGCCAAAAGGAGCGGGGGGGGAATGAGCAGTTCTTC
CDR3aa: CASSQKERGGNEQFF

d_gene: TRBD1
j_gene: TRBJ1-1
v_gene: TRBV7-9
abundance: NA
CDR3nt: TGTGCCAGCAGCTTAGCAGGACAGGGAGGTCAGACTGAAGCTTTCTTT
CDR3aa: CASSLAGQGGQTEAFF

d_gene: NA
j_gene: TRBJ2-1
v_gene: TRBV6-1
abundance: NA
CDR3nt: TGTGCCAGCATTCCTCCGGGCCATGACGCGCAGTTCTTC
CDR3aa: CASIPPGHDAQFF

d_gene: TRBD2
j_gene: TRBJ2-7
v_gene: TRBV7-7
abundance: few
CDR3nt: TGTGCCAGCAGCTCAGGGACTAGCGGGGGCCTAACCTACGAGCAGTACTTC
CDR3aa: CASSSGTSGGLTYEQYF

d_gene: NA
j_gene: TRBJ2-3
v_gene: TRBV23-1
abundance: few
CDR3nt: TGCGCCAGCAGTCAATCGTTTCTGCGGGTCACAGATACGCAGTATTTT
CDR3aa: CASSQSFLRVTDTQYF

d_gene: NA
j_gene: TRBJ1-1
v_gene: TRBV6-5
abundance: few
CDR3nt: TGTGCCAGCAGCCGGGCGGACCTGGGGGGCACTGAAGCTTTCTTT
CDR3aa: CASSRADLGGTEAFF

d_gene: NA
j_gene: TRBJ2-7
v_gene: TRBV7-6
abundance: medium-sized
CDR3nt: TGTGCCAGCAGCTTATCAGGGAGCTCCTACGAGCAGTACTTC
CDR3aa: CASSLSGSSYEQYF

d_gene: NA
j_gene: TRBJ1-6
v_gene: TRBV2
abundance: few
CDR3nt: TGTGCCAGCAGTTCTGGAGACAGCTCCTATAATTCACCCCTCCACTTT
CDR3aa: CASSSGDSSYNSPLHF

d_gene: NA
j_gene: TRBJ2-7
v_gene: TRBV5-4
abundance: few
CDR3nt: TGTGCCAGCAGCTTGGCTGCTGGACAGTTTGGCGAGCAGTACTTC
CDR3aa: CASSLAAGQFGEQYF

d_gene: NA
j_gene: TRBJ1-2
v_gene: TRBV18
abundance: NA
CDR3nt: TGTGCCAGCTCACCACCAGGGCAGGGGTTGAGCTACACCTTC
CDR3aa: CASSPPGQGLSYTF

d_gene: NA
j_gene: TRBJ1-2
v_gene: TRBV11-2
abundance: few
CDR3nt: TGTGCCAGCAGCTTAGTAGCGGGGGGGAGTGGCTACACCTTC
CDR3aa: CASSLVAGGSGYTF

d_gene: TRBD1
j_gene: TRBJ1-2
v_gene: TRBV7-2
abundance: once
CDR3nt: TGTGCCAGCCTACCGGGACAGACGCAATCACCCTATGGCTACACCTTC
CDR3aa: CASLPGQTQSPYGYTF

d_gene: NA
j_gene: TRBJ1-6
v_gene: TRBV13
abundance: few
CDR3nt: TGTGCCAGCAGCAAAGTCCGGGACACGAGCTCCTATAATTCACCCCTCCACTTT
CDR3aa: CASSKVRDTSSYNSPLHF

d_gene: NA
j_gene: TRBJ1-1
v_gene: TRBV18
abundance: NA
CDR3nt: TGTGCCAGCTCACTCGTATCTCGGAACACTGAAGCTTTCTTT
CDR3aa: CASSLVSRNTEAFF

d_gene: NA
j_gene: TRBJ2-5
v_gene: TRBV9
abundance: NA
CDR3nt: TGTGCCAGCAGTCCACGGACTCCCCAGGGAGAGACCCAGTACTTC
CDR3aa: CASSPRTPQGETQYF

d_gene: NA
j_gene: TRBJ2-3
v_gene: TRBV5-6
abundance: NA
CDR3nt: TGTGCCAGCAGCTTGGTCCAGATCACAGATACGCAGTATTTT
CDR3aa: CASSLVQITDTQYF

d_gene: NA
j_gene: TRBJ1-2
v_gene: TRBV5-6
abundance: NA
CDR3nt: TGTGCCAGCAGCCTACCGGACAGCTCCAGGTTGGGCTACACCTTC
CDR3aa: CASSLPDSSRLGYTF

d_gene: TRBD2
j_gene: TRBJ2-7
v_gene: TRBV14
abundance: NA
CDR3nt: TGTGCCAGCAGTCGAACGGGTGCTAGCGGGGGTGACTACGAGCAGTACTTC
CDR3aa: CASSRTGASGGDYEQYF

d_gene: NA
j_gene: TRBJ2-5
v_gene: TRBV11-3
abundance: NA
CDR3nt: TGTGCCAGCAGCCGCCAGGGTGAGACCCAGTACTTC
CDR3aa: CASSRQGETQYF

d_gene: TRBD2
j_gene: TRBJ2-1
v_gene: TRBV4-3
abundance: NA
CDR3nt: TGCGCCAGCAGCCAAGGGGGCAGCGGGGGGGCCAGGAATGAGCAGTTCTTC
CDR3aa: CASSQGGSGGARNEQFF

d_gene: NA
j_gene: TRBJ1-5
v_gene: TRBV12-1
abundance: medium-sized
CDR3nt: TGTGCCAGCAGCTTATTAACCGGGACAGGGAATCAGCCCCAGCATTTT
CDR3aa: CASSLLTGTGNQPQHF

d_gene: NA
j_gene: TRBJ2-5
v_gene: TRBV19
abundance: NA
CDR3nt: TGTGCCAGTAGTATAGGTTTGAGAGGGGTCCAAGAGACCCAGTACTTC
CDR3aa: CASSIGLRGVQETQYF

d_gene: NA
j_gene: TRBJ1-4
v_gene: TRBV27
abundance: NA
CDR3nt: TGTGCCAGCAGCCCCCAAGAGGTACTAAATGAAAAACTGTTTTTT
CDR3aa: CASSPQEVLNEKLFF

d_gene: NA
j_gene: TRBJ2-2
v_gene: TRBV6-1
abundance: medium-sized
CDR3nt: TGTGCCAGCAGTGAAGCCCTTAGTGGCGGGGAGCTGTTTTTT
CDR3aa: CASSEALSGGELFF

d_gene: TRBD1
j_gene: TRBJ2-3
v_gene: TRBV19
abundance: NA
CDR3nt: TGTGCCAGTAGTATTCTTGGGACAGGATCTTCTTCGGATACGCAGTATTTT
CDR3aa: CASSILGTGSSSDTQYF

d_gene: TRBD2
j_gene: TRBJ2-1
v_gene: TRBV29-1
abundance: NA
CDR3nt: TGCAGCGTTGTGTTCGCGGGGGGGGACTTCTTC
CDR3aa: CSVVFAGGDFF

d_gene: NA
j_gene: TRBJ1-6
v_gene: TRBV13
abundance: NA
CDR3nt: TGTGCCAGCAGCTTAGTACGGGGTCTTGGGTCACCCCTCCACTTT
CDR3aa: CASSLVRGLGSPLHF

d_gene: NA
j_gene: TRBJ1-2
v_gene: TRBV5-5
abundance: once
CDR3nt: TGTGCCAGCAGCTTGGACCCGGGCGTCTTCAGCGGCTACACCTTC
CDR3aa: CASSLDPGVFSGYTF

d_gene: NA
j_gene: TRBJ2-7
v_gene: TRBV7-8
abundance: NA
CDR3nt: TGTGCCAGCAGCGTTATTACGGTGGCCTCCGGACCCTACGAGCAGTACTTC
CDR3aa: CASSVITVASGPYEQYF